This T cell receptor beta chain was identified during a study of OX40 agonist ivuxolimab in advanced cancers. On the study more broadly: At 0.01 to 10 mg/kg, ivuxolimab was administered intravenously to patients every 2 weeks. It was permissible to have had prior anti-PD-1, anti-PD-L1 or anti-CTLA-4 therapy, and less than 45% had some. Study-wide results and limits: On average, CD8+ T cells had more expanded clones than CD4+. It was also the case that some nonresponders had low normalized T-cell clonal expansion.

With regard to this clone: The antigen is undetermined.

TCRdb keeps only in-frame clones here, not all; method: immunoSEQ multiplex PCR. The sample carries tens of thousands of clones, roughly 90% recorded once. The sequence came from an adult with an advanced solid tumor such as melanoma, head and neck, liver or kidney cancer. The specimen comprised CD4+ or CD8+ T cells sorted from blood, sampled in a trial of the OX40 agonist ivuxolimab.

For the CDR3, the DNA is TGTGCCAGTAGTCCCAGGACTAGCGGGAGGCCTAGGGACACCGGGGAGCTGTTTTTT. It translates to CASSPRTSGRPRDTGELFF. The chain employs TRBV19 and TRBJ2-2; 14 nucleotides align to TRBD2. V was clipped by 5 bases and J by 3 bases; unmatched bases: 11. The CDR3 is 19 amino acids. Germline CDR1 LNHDA, CDR2 SQIVND (reference sequence).